What follows describes a single T cell receptor (beta chain). Its antigen is as yet unknown. Trimming removed 1 base at V and 15 bases at J, with 13 bases between. CDR3 length: 12 amino acids. The sample originates from a study of response to subunit inactivated influenza vaccine. General study results and limits: There was a suggestion from the authors that each seasonal influenza vaccination recruits few new T cells.

TCRdb independently ran MiXCR on the RT-PCR reads; one entry per CDR3 protein. This table has 550,000 to 650,000 distinct CDR3 sequences, about 10% appearing once. The source was PBMCs from blood, collected on the day of vaccination. The chain recombines TRBV12-3 or TRBV12-4 with TRBJ2-1; D remains ambiguous. The receptor was derived from a man in his fifties who received an inactivated influenza vaccine. This CDR3 reads CASSLDSSSWFF. The CDR3 region has the DNA TGTGCCAGCAGTTTAGACAGTTCATCGTGGTTCTTC.